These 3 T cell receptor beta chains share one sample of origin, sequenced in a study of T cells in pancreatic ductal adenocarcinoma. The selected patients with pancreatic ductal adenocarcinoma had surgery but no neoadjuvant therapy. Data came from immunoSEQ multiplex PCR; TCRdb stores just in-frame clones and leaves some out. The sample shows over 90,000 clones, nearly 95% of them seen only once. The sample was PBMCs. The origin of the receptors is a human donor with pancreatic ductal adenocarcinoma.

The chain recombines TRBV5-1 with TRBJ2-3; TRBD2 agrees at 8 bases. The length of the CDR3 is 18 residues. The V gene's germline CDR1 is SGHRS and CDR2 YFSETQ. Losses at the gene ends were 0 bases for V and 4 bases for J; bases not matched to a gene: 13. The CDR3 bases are TGCGCCAGCAGCTTGGGCGGGCCGGGACTAGTCTACCCAGATACGCAGTATTTT. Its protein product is CASSLGGPGLVYPDTQYF.

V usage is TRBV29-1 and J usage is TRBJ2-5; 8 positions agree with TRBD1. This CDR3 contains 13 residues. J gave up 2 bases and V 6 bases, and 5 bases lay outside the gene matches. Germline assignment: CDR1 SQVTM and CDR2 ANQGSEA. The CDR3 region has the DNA TGCAGCGTCCAGGGGGCGGGACAAGAGACCCAGTACTTC. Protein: CSVQGAGQETQYF.

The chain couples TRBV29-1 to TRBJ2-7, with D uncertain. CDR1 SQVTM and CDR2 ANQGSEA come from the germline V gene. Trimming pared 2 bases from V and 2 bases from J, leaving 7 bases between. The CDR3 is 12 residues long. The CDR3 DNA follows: TGCAGCGTTGAAAACACCCCCTACGAGCAGTACTTC. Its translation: CSVENTPYEQYF.